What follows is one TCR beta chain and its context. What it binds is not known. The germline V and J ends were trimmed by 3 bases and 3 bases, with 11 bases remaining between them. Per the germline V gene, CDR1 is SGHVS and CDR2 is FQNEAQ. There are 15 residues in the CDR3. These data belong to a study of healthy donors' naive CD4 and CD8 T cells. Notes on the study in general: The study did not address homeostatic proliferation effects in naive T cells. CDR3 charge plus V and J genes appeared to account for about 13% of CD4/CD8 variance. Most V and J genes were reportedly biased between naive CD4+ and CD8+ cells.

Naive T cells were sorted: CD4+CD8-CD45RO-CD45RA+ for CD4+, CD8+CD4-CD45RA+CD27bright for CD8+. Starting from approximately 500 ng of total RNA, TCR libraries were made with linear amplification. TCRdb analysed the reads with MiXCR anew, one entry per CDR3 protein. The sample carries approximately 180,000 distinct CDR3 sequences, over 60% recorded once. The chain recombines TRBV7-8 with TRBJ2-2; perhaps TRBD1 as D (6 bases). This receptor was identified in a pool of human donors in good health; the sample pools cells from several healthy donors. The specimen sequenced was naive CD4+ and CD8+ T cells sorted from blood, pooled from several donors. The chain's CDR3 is CASSFDRSYTGELFF. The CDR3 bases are TGTGCCAGCAGCTTCGACAGGTCCTACACCGGGGAGCTGTTTTTT.